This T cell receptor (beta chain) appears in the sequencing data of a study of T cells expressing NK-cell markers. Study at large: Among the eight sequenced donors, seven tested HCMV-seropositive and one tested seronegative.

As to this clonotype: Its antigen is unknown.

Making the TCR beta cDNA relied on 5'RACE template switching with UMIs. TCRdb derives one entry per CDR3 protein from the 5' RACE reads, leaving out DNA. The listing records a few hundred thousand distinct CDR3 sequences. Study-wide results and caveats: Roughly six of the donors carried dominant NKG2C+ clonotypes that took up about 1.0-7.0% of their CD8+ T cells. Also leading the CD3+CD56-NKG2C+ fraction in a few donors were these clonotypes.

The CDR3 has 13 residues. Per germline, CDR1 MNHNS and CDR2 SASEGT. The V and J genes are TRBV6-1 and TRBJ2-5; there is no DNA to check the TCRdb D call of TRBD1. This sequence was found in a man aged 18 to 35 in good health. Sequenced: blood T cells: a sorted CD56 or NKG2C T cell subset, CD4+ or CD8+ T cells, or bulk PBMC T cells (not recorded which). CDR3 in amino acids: CASSRTILETQYF.